This is a list of T cell receptor beta chains from one sample in a study of cytomegalovirus exposure and HLA in healthy donors. TCRdb's copy holds only in-frame clones and misses some; the assay was immunoSEQ multiplex PCR. The sample carries about 150,000 clones, under 80% recorded once. The sequenced sample consisted of PBMCs. The origin of the receptors is a man younger than 45 in good health and CMV-seronegative. Each CDR3 is given with its conserved first and last residue. The D gene is left open where the match is weak. A clone size is listed for some rows: how often the clone was seen (once, few, many), or a class if it is expanded.

D: -; size: -; V: TRBV27; length: 15; J: TRBJ1-1; DNA: TGTGCCAGCAGCCCCCTACAGGGAATGAACACTGAAGCTTTCTTT; CDR3: CASSPLQGMNTEAFF
D: TRBD1; size: -; V: TRBV27; length: 16; J: TRBJ2-7; DNA: TGTGCCAGCAGTCAAGATCTGACAGGGGAGAGGGCCGAGCAGTACTTC; CDR3: CASSQDLTGERAEQYF
D: -; size: once; V: TRBV13; length: 15; J: TRBJ2-3; DNA: TGTGCCAGCAGCTTACGCGGGTCCCCCACAGATACGCAGTATTTT; CDR3: CASSLRGSPTDTQYF
D: TRBD2; size: -; V: TRBV7-9; length: 16; J: TRBJ2-3; DNA: TGTGCCAGCAGCTCAGCTCTAGCGGGGGGGCATTATACGCAGTATTTT; CDR3: CASSSALAGGHYTQYF
D: -; size: -; V: TRBV2; length: 13; J: TRBJ2-4; DNA: TGTGCCAGCAGTGACGGGATGAGAAACATTCAGTACTTC; CDR3: CASSDGMRNIQYF
D: TRBD1; size: -; V: TRBV5-5; length: 15; J: TRBJ2-7; DNA: TGTGCCAGCAAACTCGGGACAGCACTTACCCACGAGCAGTACTTC; CDR3: CASKLGTALTHEQYF
D: TRBD1; size: -; V: TRBV27; length: 16; J: TRBJ2-1; DNA: TGTGCCAGCAGTTCCGACAGGGGAAGCTCCTACAATGAGCAGTTCTTC; CDR3: CASSSDRGSSYNEQFF
D: -; size: once; V: TRBV15; length: 15; J: TRBJ2-1; DNA: TGTGCCACCAGCGCCGGCGGGGCCCGGTACAATGAGCAGTTCTTC; CDR3: CATSAGGARYNEQFF
D: TRBD2; size: -; V: TRBV28; length: 17; J: TRBJ2-7; DNA: TGTGCCAGCATCCCATCGGGACTAGCGGATAGCTCCTACGAGCAGTACTTC; CDR3: CASIPSGLADSSYEQYF
D: -; size: few; V: TRBV2; length: 14; J: TRBJ1-4; DNA: TGTGCCAGCAGTGATGGGGACATTCAAGAAAAACTGTTTTTT; CDR3: CASSDGDIQEKLFF
D: TRBD1; size: -; V: TRBV30; length: 14; J: TRBJ1-5; DNA: TGTGCCTGTTCACAGGGGGATAGCAATCAGCCCCAGCATTTT; CDR3: CACSQGDSNQPQHF
D: TRBD2; size: once; V: TRBV14; length: 14; J: TRBJ2-7; DNA: TGTGCCAGCAGCCATGCGGGGGGAGGCTACGAGCAGTACTTC; CDR3: CASSHAGGGYEQYF
D: -; size: -; V: TRBV10-3; length: 15; J: TRBJ1-1; DNA: TGTGCCATCAGTGATGTGGGGGGTGGGAACACTGAAGCTTTCTTT; CDR3: CAISDVGGGNTEAFF
D: -; size: -; V: TRBV19; length: 13; J: TRBJ2-5; DNA: TGTGCCAGTAGTACGCAGGGTGCTGGGGCCCAGTACTTC; CDR3: CASSTQGAGAQYF
D: -; size: -; V: TRBV19; length: 14; J: TRBJ2-5; DNA: TGTGCCAGTAGTGCTACCTGGGGGAGGGAGACCCAGTACTTC; CDR3: CASSATWGRETQYF
D: TRBD1; size: -; V: TRBV18; length: 14; J: TRBJ2-7; DNA: TGTGCCAGCTCACCTCGGACAGGGCTCTACGAGCAGTACTTC; CDR3: CASSPRTGLYEQYF
D: -; size: -; V: TRBV7-9; length: 14; J: TRBJ1-1; DNA: TGTGCCAGCAGTTCCGCAGGGATGAGTACTGAAGCTTTCTTT; CDR3: CASSSAGMSTEAFF
D: TRBD1; size: -; V: TRBV2; length: 15; J: TRBJ1-5; DNA: TGTGCCAGCAGTCAGGAGACAGGGACGGGGCAGCCCCGGCATTTT; CDR3: CASSQETGTGQPRHF
D: -; size: -; V: TRBV4-3; length: 15; J: TRBJ1-1; DNA: TGCGCCAGCAGCCAAGATTCGGGACTAGGGGGGGAAGCTTTCTTT; CDR3: CASSQDSGLGGEAFF
D: -; size: -; V: TRBV28; length: 14; J: TRBJ1-1; DNA: TGTGCCAGCAGCTACGTGGCGGGGGACACTGAAGCTTTCTTT; CDR3: CASSYVAGDTEAFF
D: TRBD1; size: -; V: TRBV9; length: 15; J: TRBJ2-2; DNA: TGTGCCAGCAGCGCGGGACAGGGTAAAACCGGGGAGCTGTTTTTT; CDR3: CASSAGQGKTGELFF
D: -; size: few; V: TRBV7-9; length: 16; J: TRBJ2-3; DNA: TGTGCCAGCAGCGACCCTGGACAGACCTCCACAGATACGCAGTATTTT; CDR3: CASSDPGQTSTDTQYF
D: TRBD1; size: -; V: TRBV6-5; length: 14; J: TRBJ2-7; DNA: TGTGCCAGCAGTCTTGGACAGGGGCCCTACGAGCAGTACTTC; CDR3: CASSLGQGPYEQYF
D: TRBD2; size: -; V: TRBV5-1; length: 15; J: TRBJ2-7; DNA: TGCGCCAGCAGCCAATCCGGGGGGAATCGCTACGAGCAGTACTTC; CDR3: CASSQSGGNRYEQYF
D: TRBD2; size: -; V: TRBV7-6; length: 17; J: TRBJ2-5; DNA: TGTGCCAGCAGCCTGGGACTAGCGGGGGGGCGGCAAGAGACCCAGTACTTC; CDR3: CASSLGLAGGRQETQYF
D: -; size: few; V: TRBV28; length: 15; J: TRBJ1-1; DNA: TGTGCCAGCAGTTTCGGCTACAATCAGGCCACTGAAGCTTTCTTT; CDR3: CASSFGYNQATEAFF
D: -; size: -; V: TRBV6-1; length: 15; J: TRBJ2-2; DNA: TGTGCCAGCAGTGAACGCAGGGTGAACACCGGGGAGCTGTTTTTT; CDR3: CASSERRVNTGELFF
D: -; size: -; V: TRBV19; length: 14; J: TRBJ2-7; DNA: TGTGCCAGTAGCCCTGGGACAAATACCTACGAGCAGTACTTC; CDR3: CASSPGTNTYEQYF
D: -; size: -; V: TRBV5-1; length: 18; J: TRBJ1-3; DNA: TGCGCCAGCAGCTTGGGTGTCCCTGGAGGGTTCTCTGGAAACACCATATATTTT; CDR3: CASSLGVPGGFSGNTIYF
D: -; size: -; V: TRBV7-9; length: 15; J: TRBJ1-6; DNA: TGTGCCAGCAGCCCCGGGGGGGGAAATAATTCACCCCTCCACTTT; CDR3: CASSPGGGNNSPLHF
D: -; size: few; V: TRBV28; length: 14; J: TRBJ1-4; DNA: TGTGCCAGCAGTTTACAGGCAACTAATGAAAAACTGTTTTTT; CDR3: CASSLQATNEKLFF
D: -; size: -; V: TRBV27; length: 14; J: TRBJ1-2; DNA: TGTGCCAGCAGTTTAAGGGGTGCAGGGGAAGGCTACACCTTC; CDR3: CASSLRGAGEGYTF
D: TRBD1; size: -; V: TRBV29-1; length: 16; J: TRBJ2-7; DNA: TGCAGCGTCGCGGGCCACGGGACAGAGTTATCCTACGAGCAGTACTTC; CDR3: CSVAGHGTELSYEQYF
D: -; size: -; V: TRBV6-1; length: 15; J: TRBJ2-3; DNA: TGTGCCAGCAGTGAAGGACAGCTTCTCGCAGATACGCAGTATTTT; CDR3: CASSEGQLLADTQYF
D: TRBD1; size: -; V: TRBV7-2; length: 14; J: TRBJ1-1; DNA: TGTGCCAGCAGCCAACGGACAGGGTACACTGAAGCTTTCTTT; CDR3: CASSQRTGYTEAFF
D: TRBD2; size: -; V: TRBV10-1; length: 16; J: TRBJ2-5; DNA: TGCGCCAGCAGTGAACCCAAGCGGGGGCCCCAAGAGACCCAGTACTTC; CDR3: CASSEPKRGPQETQYF
D: -; size: -; V: TRBV2; length: 12; J: TRBJ2-7; DNA: TGTGCCAGCAGAGACACTTCCTACGAGCAGTACTTC; CDR3: CASRDTSYEQYF
D: -; size: -; V: TRBV15; length: 14; J: TRBJ1-5; DNA: TGTGCCACCAGCAGAGACTATAGCAATCAGCCCCAGCATTTT; CDR3: CATSRDYSNQPQHF
D: -; size: -; V: TRBV18; length: 13; J: TRBJ2-5; DNA: TGTGCCAGCTCACCACCCCTAACAGAGACCCAGTACTTC; CDR3: CASSPPLTETQYF
D: TRBD2; size: -; V: TRBV19; length: 19; J: TRBJ2-3; DNA: TGTGCCAGTAGTATAGATCTCGCTAGCGGGGGGGGAGGAACAGATACGCAGTATTTT; CDR3: CASSIDLASGGGGTDTQYF
D: -; size: few; V: TRBV9; length: 15; J: TRBJ2-5; DNA: TGTGCCAGCAGCGTAGCTGGGACAAAGGAAGAGACCCAGTACTTC; CDR3: CASSVAGTKEETQYF